Described below is a single T cell receptor beta chain sequence and its context. Its antigen is unidentified. Measured with immunoSEQ multiplex PCR; TCRdb has only the in-frame clones, and not every one. The table includes about 5,200 clones, roughly 80% detected once. The data derive from a study of high-grade serous ovarian cancer treatment subgroups. Study-level background: On average, 14,192 reads and 7,494 unique TCR beta rearrangements were obtained per sample. General study findings and limits: Same-patient tumor repertoires overlapped at about 0.095 to 0.79; different patients barely overlapped.

CDR1 and CDR2 (germline): SNHLY, FYNNEI. J lost 8 bases, V lost 6 bases, and 10 bases had no gene match. This CDR3 is built from 15 residues. Tumor tissue was taken before any definitive surgery or chemotherapy was given. The chain employs TRBV2 and TRBJ1-6; TRBD1 agrees at 7 bases. The sequence derives from a human donor with high-grade serous ovarian cancer. Material for sequencing was tumor tissue. The CDR3 loop reads CASRTNRGGYSPLHF. CDR3 nucleotides: TGTGCCAGCAGAACCAACAGGGGAGGCTATTCACCCCTCCACTTT.